Listed below are T cell receptor beta chains from one sample, sequenced in a study of a mutant IDH1 vaccine in newly diagnosed glioma. Generated by immunoSEQ multiplex PCR, the TCRdb table keeps only in-frame clones and is missing some. This sample has about 33,000 clones, with approximately 88% found just once. These receptors lack a known antigen. The sequencing here drew on PBMCs, taken from a glioma patient whose treatment included an IDH1 peptide vaccine. The origin of the receptors is a man aged 40-49 years with glioma. The CDR3 runs from the conserved cysteine through the conserved F or W. A D gene is named only where the DNA matches it firmly. Clone size, where shown, is once, few, many, or a class for clones that have expanded.

>TRBJ2-7|TRBV6-5|15|-|-
CASSLGTIAYYEQYF
TGTGCCAGCAGCCTCGGGACAATCGCCTACTACGAGCAGTACTTC
>TRBJ2-3|TRBV4-2|16|-|TRBD1
CASSLRDRVATDTQYF
TGTGCCAGCAGCCTCCGGGACAGGGTCGCCACAGATACGCAGTATTTT
>TRBJ2-3|TRBV19|17|once|TRBD2
CASSIGPTSGSTDTQYF
TGTGCCAGTAGTATTGGGCCGACTAGCGGGTCAACAGATACGCAGTATTTT
>TRBJ1-3|TRBV28|13|-|-
CAITSEGLNTIYF
TGTGCCATCACATCAGAGGGCTTGAACACCATATATTTT
>TRBJ2-2|TRBV6-1|14|few|-
CASRDPGYTGELFF
TGTGCCAGCAGAGACCCGGGGTACACCGGGGAGCTGTTTTTT
>TRBJ2-3|TRBV6-4|14|-|TRBD2
CASSDSRETDTQYF
TGTGCCAGCAGTGACTCGCGGGAGACAGATACGCAGTATTTT
>TRBJ1-3|TRBV6-1|15|-|-
CASSEDRPAGNTIYF
TGTGCCAGCAGTGAAGACAGGCCAGCTGGAAACACCATATATTTT
>TRBJ1-4|TRBV19|14|-|-
CASSPRIPGEKLFF
TGTGCCAGTAGCCCCAGGATACCCGGCGAAAAACTGTTTTTT
>TRBJ2-7|TRBV28|17|-|-
CASSPPTRGWGTNEQYF
TGTGCCAGCAGTCCTCCCACTCGCGGATGGGGCACAAACGAGCAGTACTTC
>TRBJ2-7|TRBV9|16|-|TRBD2
CASSPPREGRAYEQYF
TGTGCCAGCAGCCCCCCCCGGGAGGGGAGGGCCTACGAGCAGTACTTC
>TRBJ2-7|TRBV6-5|14|-|-
CASSSPGRGYEQYF
TGTGCCAGCAGTTCCCCCGGGAGAGGGTACGAGCAGTACTTC
>TRBJ1-3|TRBV6-1|15|-|-
CASTWGALSGNTIYF
TGTGCCAGCACATGGGGGGCCCTCTCTGGAAACACCATATATTTT
>TRBJ2-3|TRBV6-4|19|-|-
CASSDSCLKYFHRSDTQYF
TGTGCCAGCAGTGACTCTTGCCTGAAATACTTTCATCGATCCGATACGCAGTATTTT
>TRBJ1-2|TRBV5-1|13|-|-
CASSLSPNYGYTF
TGCGCCAGCAGCCTCTCCCCCAACTATGGCTACACCTTC
>TRBJ2-3|TRBV2|14|-|-
CASSSTRGADTQYF
TGTGCCAGCAGTTCCACCCGGGGGGCGGATACGCAGTATTTT
>TRBJ2-7|TRBV27|15|-|TRBD2
CASRLAGVFPYEQYF
TGTGCCAGCCGACTAGCGGGAGTGTTCCCCTACGAGCAGTACTTC
>TRBJ2-5|TRBV6-5|14|-|-
CASSLAGRQETQYF
TGTGCCAGCAGTTTGGCAGGGAGGCAAGAGACCCAGTACTTC
>TRBJ1-2|TRBV28|15|once|TRBD1
CASSSHPTGNYGYTF
TGTGCCAGCAGTTCCCACCCGACAGGGAACTATGGCTACACCTTC
>TRBJ2-2|TRBV18|13|-|-
CASSQQEAGELFF
TGTGCCAGCTCACAACAGGAGGCCGGGGAGCTGTTTTTT
>TRBJ1-2|TRBV10-3|12|-|-
CATKQGSYGYTF
TGTGCCACGAAACAGGGCTCCTATGGCTACACCTTC
>TRBJ2-5|TRBV5-1|15|-|-
CASSLEGRNQETQYF
TGCGCCAGCAGCTTGGAGGGGCGGAACCAAGAGACCCAGTACTTC
>TRBJ2-6|TRBV5-4|14|few|-
CASSLFSGANVLTF
TGTGCCAGCAGCTTATTCTCTGGGGCCAACGTCCTGACTTTC
>TRBJ1-5|TRBV10-1|12|once|-
CASSNSNQPQHF
TGCGCCAGCAGTAATAGCAATCAGCCCCAGCATTTT
>TRBJ1-3|TRBV5-1|15|-|TRBD1
CASTSGQGLGNTIYF
TGCGCCAGCACCTCGGGACAGGGGTTAGGAAACACCATATATTTT
>TRBJ1-2|TRBV2|13|-|TRBD1
CASRTGGTYGYTF
TGTGCCAGCAGAACAGGGGGTACTTATGGCTACACCTTC
>TRBJ2-7|TRBV28|16|once|-
CASSPRPRRVAYEQYF
TGTGCCAGCAGTCCAAGGCCCCGCAGGGTGGCCTACGAGCAGTACTTC
>TRBJ1-6|TRBV5-6|13|-|-
CASSLERVSPLHF
TGTGCCAGCAGCTTGGAGAGAGTCTCACCCCTCCACTTT
>TRBJ1-5|TRBV19|14|once|-
CASSINRNNQPQHF
TGTGCCAGTAGTATAAACAGGAACAATCAGCCCCAGCATTTT
>TRBJ2-2|TRBV5-4|15|-|TRBD1
CASSFVQGASGELFF
TGTGCCAGCAGCTTTGTACAGGGGGCATCGGGGGAGCTGTTTTTT
>TRBJ2-1|TRBV7-9|13|-|-
CASSLPGWNEQFF
TGTGCCAGCAGCTTACCAGGGTGGAATGAGCAGTTCTTC
>TRBJ2-7|TRBV6-1|13|-|TRBD1
CASSDRGRHEQYF
TGTGCCAGCAGTGACAGGGGGCGCCACGAGCAGTACTTC
>TRBJ2-5|TRBV5-1|17|few|TRBD2
CASSSRGLAGGVETQYF
TGCGCCAGCAGCTCTCGGGGACTAGCGGGAGGCGTTGAGACCCAGTACTTC
>TRBJ2-7|TRBV19|17|-|TRBD2
CASSHGLAGVMSYEQYF
TGTGCCAGTAGTCACGGACTAGCGGGAGTTATGTCCTACGAGCAGTACTTC
>TRBJ1-2|TRBV6-6|14|once|TRBD1
CASSPPGQGFGYTF
TGTGCCAGCAGTCCCCCGGGACAGGGTTTCGGCTACACCTTC
>TRBJ1-5|TRBV7-9|13|few|-
CASSQTEASPQHF
TGTGCCAGCAGCCAGACAGAGGCCTCGCCCCAGCATTTT
>TRBJ1-2|TRBV10-3|17|-|-
CAISERASSQGSYGYTF
TGTGCCATCAGTGAACGGGCCTCCTCCCAAGGTAGCTATGGCTACACCTTC
>TRBJ1-5|TRBV28|17|-|-
CASSLIRGGSSNQPQHF
TGTGCCAGCAGTTTAATCAGGGGTGGTTCTAGCAATCAGCCCCAGCATTTT
>TRBJ2-7|TRBV7-9|15|-|TRBD1
CASSLGQGSFYEQYF
TGTGCCAGCAGCCTAGGACAGGGATCCTTCTACGAGCAGTACTTC